This TCR beta chain was recorded in a study of T cell responses to AZD1222 COVID-19 vaccine. General study points: The donor cohort was predominantly white British with a female majority, and clonal diversity may have been underestimated. The breadth and depth of Spike-specific TCRs increased once two AZD1222 doses had been given.

For this clone: Its matching antigen is unknown.

The protocol was immunoSEQ multiplex PCR, while the TCRdb copy is restricted to in-frame clones and leaves out a portion. The repertoire has about 47,000 clones, roughly 84% of them found once; the top ten carry approximately 22%. V lost 4 bases, J lost 3 bases, and 13 bases stayed unmatched. The CDR3 spans 16 residues. Per germline, CDR1 SGHKS and CDR2 YYEKEE (reference sequence). The V call is TRBV5-5, the J call TRBJ2-7; 7 bases match TRBD1. Here the sequenced sample was peripheral blood, taken on day 0 of MenACWY control vaccination. The receptor was isolated from an adult in good health. DNA of the CDR3: TGTGCCAGCAGCCCCGAGGGACAGAGCAGAAGCTACGAGCAGTACTTC. It translates to CASSPEGQSRSYEQYF.